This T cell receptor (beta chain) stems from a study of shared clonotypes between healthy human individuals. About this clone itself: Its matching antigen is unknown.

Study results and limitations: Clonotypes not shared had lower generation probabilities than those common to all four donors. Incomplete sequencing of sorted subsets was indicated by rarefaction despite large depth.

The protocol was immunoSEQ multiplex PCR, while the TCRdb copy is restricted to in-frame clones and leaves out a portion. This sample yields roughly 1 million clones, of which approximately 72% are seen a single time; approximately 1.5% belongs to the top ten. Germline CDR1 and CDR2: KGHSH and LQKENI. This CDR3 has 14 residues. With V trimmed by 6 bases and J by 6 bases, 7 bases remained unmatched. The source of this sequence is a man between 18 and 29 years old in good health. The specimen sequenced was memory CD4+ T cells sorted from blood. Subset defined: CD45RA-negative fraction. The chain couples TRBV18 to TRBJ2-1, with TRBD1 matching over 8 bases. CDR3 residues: CASSRTGKSNEQFF. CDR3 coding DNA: TGTGCCAGCTCCCGGACAGGGAAGAGCAATGAGCAGTTCTTC.